These 28 T cell receptor beta chains share one sample of origin, sequenced in a study of CD8 T cells in ankylosing spondylitis. TCRdb called the 5' RACE reads again in MiXCR, with one record for every CDR3 protein. In the table there are approximately 260,000 distinct CDR3 sequences, less than 10% of which are singletons. Sequencing used blood, either unsorted or a sorted T cell fraction (not recorded which). Receptors were obtained from a male donor with ankylosing spondylitis or in good health (not recorded which).

The sample holds many counts of this clonotype. The V call is TRBV5-1, the J call TRBJ1-1; no definite D call. The germline V gene has CDR1 SGHRS and CDR2 YFSETQ. Between the trimmed V and J ends, which lost 4 bases and 7 bases, there was a span of 14 bases. CDR3 length equals 13 residues. The CDR3 coding sequence is TGCGCCAGCAGCCCAGAGAGCGTGAGTGAAGCTTTCTTT. Protein: CASSPESVSEAFF.

This clonotype was counted at least ten times. J is TRBJ1-1 and V is TRBV7-9; no definite D call. CDR1 SEHNR and CDR2 FQNEAQ come from the germline V gene (reference sequence). The CDR3 length is 14 residues. V lost 3 bases to trimming and J lost 2 bases, with 10 bases between them. This CDR3 is CASSFQRANTEAFF. DNA for the CDR3: TGTGCCAGCAGCTTCCAGAGGGCTAACACTGAAGCTTTCTTT.

This clonotype has at least ten counts. The V gene is TRBV4-1, the J gene TRBJ2-1, with D possibly TRBD2 on 5 matching bases. CDR1 and CDR2 from the germline V gene are MGHRA and YSYEKL. V was shortened by 0 bases and J by 2 bases, with 11 bases between the two germline ends. This CDR3 spans 16 amino acids. This CDR3 reads CASSQEAADTYNEQFF. The CDR3 nucleotides are TGCGCCAGCAGCCAAGAAGCAGCGGATACCTACAATGAGCAGTTCTTC.

V usage is TRBV7-9 and J usage is TRBJ1-6; possibly TRBD1 for D (5 bases). V dropped 1 base and J dropped 4 bases, with 11 bases sitting between them. The germline gives CDR1 SEHNR, CDR2 FQNEAQ (reference sequence). The CDR3 covers 16 residues. CDR3 residues: CASSLGDSHYNSPLHF. The CDR3 DNA reads TGTGCCAGCAGCTTAGGCGACAGCCATTATAATTCACCCCTCCACTTT.

This clonotype was detected ten times or more. The chain is built from TRBV20-1 and TRBJ2-1; D is possibly TRBD2 (6 bases). Trimming removed 0 bases at V and 7 bases at J, with 19 bases between. Looked up from germline, CDR1 is DFQATT and CDR2 is SNEGSKA (reference sequence). The CDR3 consists of 16 residues. This chain's CDR3 is CSARDGGTRAGNEQFF. CDR3 DNA sequence: TGCAGTGCTAGAGATGGGGGGACGAGAGCCGGGAATGAGCAGTTCTTC.

In its sample, this clonotype was seen many times. The J gene is TRBJ2-7, the V gene TRBV20-1; tentative D call: TRBD2 (5 bases). V was clipped by 3 bases and J by 0 bases, with 12 bases between them. The CDR3 has 14 residues. The germline gives CDR1 DFQATT, CDR2 SNEGSKA (reference sequence). CDR3 residues: CSASPPGSSYEQYF. In DNA form, the CDR3 reads TGCAGTGCTAGCCCCCCGGGGAGCTCCTACGAGCAGTACTTC.

On this clonotype: One junction end disagrees with the germline gene, perhaps due to a read error. J is TRBJ1-6 and V is TRBV20-1, with D perhaps TRBD1 (6 bases). This CDR3 contains 19 residues. Per germline, CDR1 DFQATT and CDR2 SNEGSKA (reference sequence). The CDR3 bases are TGCTGTGCTAGAGATCGGCATGAACAGGGAATCTCCTATAATTCACCCCTCCACTTT. As protein: CCARDRHEQGISYNSPLHF.

The table lists this clonotype with many counts. The J gene is TRBJ2-3, the V gene TRBV6-5; TRBD1 might be the D (6 bases). Trimming took off 0 bases at V and 2 bases at J, with 18 bases between the two ends. Germline CDR1 is MNHEY and CDR2 is SVGAGI. There are 18 residues in the CDR3. The CDR3 coding sequence is TGTGCCAGCAGTTACTCGACAGGTGGCGCGTATTTCACAGATACGCAGTATTTT. Encoded protein: CASSYSTGGAYFTDTQYF.

In its sample, this clonotype was seen many times. The gene calls are TRBV6-1 and TRBJ2-2, with 7 bases that match TRBD1. With V trimmed by 6 bases and J by 4 bases, 11 bases remained unmatched. This CDR3 has 16 residues. Germline values: CDR1 MNHNS, CDR2 SASEGT. The chain's CDR3 is CASRPTGAPLTGELFF. CDR3 sequence (DNA): TGTGCCAGCAGGCCAACAGGGGCCCCCCTCACCGGGGAGCTGTTTTTT.

This clonotype was seen at least ten times. This rearrangement joins TRBV6-5 to TRBJ2-7; perhaps TRBD2 as D (5 bases). V was trimmed by 2 bases and J by 6 bases, leaving 11 bases between them. The CDR3 is 13 amino acids. Looked up from germline, CDR1 is MNHEY and CDR2 is SVGAGI. This CDR3 is CASSYPDGGEQYF. The CDR3, as DNA: TGTGCCAGCAGTTACCCCGACGGAGGCGAGCAGTACTTC.

This clonotype appeared a few times. The rearrangement links TRBV5-1 to TRBJ2-1; tentatively, D is TRBD2 (5 bases). V was pared by 2 bases and J by 4 bases, with 13 bases between. The CDR3 consists of 15 residues. The germline V gene has CDR1 SGHRS and CDR2 YFSETQ. CDR3 sequence reads: CASSFQVGAYNEQFF. The CDR3 bases are TGCGCCAGCAGCTTTCAAGTGGGAGCTTACAATGAGCAGTTCTTC.

There are many counts of this clonotype. The chain employs TRBV29-1 and TRBJ1-2, with TRBD1 matching 11 bases. The CDR3 spans 13 residues. The germline CDR1 and CDR2 sequences are SQVTM and ANQGSEA. The trim removed 6 bases at V and 3 bases at J, leaving 3 bases unmatched. As DNA, the CDR3 is TGCAGCGTGGTGGACAGGGGGCACTATGGCTACACCTTC. Its protein product is CSVVDRGHYGYTF.

The sample holds many counts of this clonotype. The V gene is TRBV10-3, the J gene TRBJ1-1; D call uncertain. The germline V gene has CDR1 ENHRY and CDR2 SYGVKD. V was clipped by 9 bases and J by 1 base, with 12 bases between them. This CDR3 comprises 13 residues. CDR3 coding DNA: TGTGCCATGACTGCATCTCCGAACACTGAAGCTTTCTTT. Amino acid sequence: CAMTASPNTEAFF.

This clonotype occurred many times. The gene calls are TRBV18 and TRBJ2-3; the D is unclear. Germline V gene lookup returns CDR1 KGHSH and CDR2 LQKENI. V was cut by 3 bases and J by 6 bases, with 4 bases left in between. The CDR3 is 11 residues long. The CDR3 DNA is TGTGCCAGCTCACCGGGGGATACGCAGTATTTT. Its translation: CASSPGDTQYF.

In regard to this clonotype: A much bigger clone sits one base away, suggesting this may be a read error. The chain couples TRBV29-1 to TRBJ1-1; no definite D call. Germline lookup yields CDR1 SQVTM and CDR2 ANQGSEA. The CDR3 spans 10 residues. V was clipped by 5 bases and J by 6 bases, with 7 bases between them. CDR3 DNA sequence: TGCAGCGTTTATGACTCTGAAGCTTTCTTT. Its protein product is CSVYDSEAFF.

At least ten counts were recorded for this clonotype. V usage is TRBV29-1 and J usage is TRBJ2-7; a weak D match, TRBD2 (6 bases). The germline gives CDR1 SQVTM, CDR2 ANQGSEA. Trimming left V 3 bases short and J 3 bases short, with 9 bases between. The CDR3 is 12 amino acids. CDR3 loop: CSVERDGYEQYF. CDR3 nucleotide sequence: TGCAGCGTTGAGCGGGATGGCTACGAGCAGTACTTC.

This clonotype was observed at least ten times. This chain uses TRBV27 with TRBJ2-6; 11 bases map to TRBD2. The CDR3 covers 17 residues. CDR1 is MNHEY, CDR2 SMNVEV, per germline (reference sequence). With 5 bases clipped from V and 2 bases from J, the junction kept 5 bases outside the gene matches. The CDR3, as DNA: TGTGCCAGCAGTCCAGGGACTAGCGGTCCTGGGGCCAACGTCCTGACTTTC. Translating it yields CASSPGTSGPGANVLTF.

This clonotype was seen many times. This rearrangement joins TRBV12-3 or TRBV12-4 to TRBJ1-3; D not certain. Trimming removed 7 bases from V and 0 bases from J, with 7 bases in between. The CDR3 is 13 amino acids. This CDR3 reads CASTQVSGNTIYF. CDR3 coding DNA: TGTGCCAGCACCCAGGTCTCTGGAAACACCATATATTTT.

This clonotype showed up many times. The rearrangement joins TRBV12-3 or TRBV12-4 to TRBJ1-4; D is uncertain. Trimming stripped 2 bases from V and 8 bases from J, with 9 bases between. The CDR3 spans 13 residues. Here the CDR3 reads CASSLYRGEKLFF. In DNA, the CDR3 is TGTGCCAGCAGTTTATATAGAGGGGAAAAACTGTTTTTT.

This clonotype appeared many times. The chain employs TRBV20-1 and TRBJ1-1, with D unresolved. Per the germline V gene, CDR1 is DFQATT and CDR2 is SNEGSKA (reference sequence). The CDR3 contains 13 residues. V lost 3 bases and J lost 5, with 13 bases in between. CDR3 loop: CSARPLSKTEAFF. CDR3 bases: TGCAGTGCTAGGCCCCTGTCTAAGACTGAAGCTTTCTTT.

There are many counts of this clonotype. The chain recombines TRBV20-1 with TRBJ1-5; D call uncertain. CDR1 DFQATT and CDR2 SNEGSKA come from the germline V gene (reference sequence). There are 13 residues in the CDR3. V lost 6 bases and J 5 bases, leaving 14 bases between the germline ends. The CDR3: CSATSGPHQPQHF. Written as DNA, the CDR3 is TGCAGTGCCACCTCAGGACCGCATCAGCCCCAGCATTTT.

The chain couples TRBV4-3 to TRBJ2-7; tentatively, D is TRBD2 (6 bases). The ends were cut back, 1 base at V and 5 bases at J, with 12 bases in the middle. Germline CDR1 reads LGHNA; CDR2 reads YSLEER. The CDR3 runs 14 residues. The CDR3 bases are TGCGCCAGCAGCCAAGGATCCTGGGGGGACGAGCAGTACTTC. Translated: CASSQGSWGDEQYF.

This clonotype has at least ten counts. The DNA of the CDR3 is TGCAGTGCTAGACAGGGGGGGAACACTGAAGCTTTCTTT. It translates to CSARQGGNTEAFF. The chain combines TRBV20-1 with TRBJ1-1; 7 nucleotides align to TRBD1. CDR1 DFQATT and CDR2 SNEGSKA come from the germline V gene (reference sequence). This CDR3 contains 13 residues. With V trimmed by 2 bases and J by 1 base, 1 base remained unmatched.

This clonotype has at least ten counts. V is TRBV5-1 and J is TRBJ2-1; 11 bases are shared with TRBD2. This CDR3 has 15 amino acids. With 2 bases clipped from V and 6 bases from J, the junction kept 4 bases outside the gene matches. The germline V gene encodes CDR1 SGHRS and CDR2 YFSETQ. CDR3 DNA sequence: TGCGCCAGCAGCTTATTAGCGGGAGGGATCAATGAGCAGTTCTTC. As protein: CASSLLAGGINEQFF.

At least ten counts were recorded for this clonotype. The genes are TRBV6-4 and TRBJ2-3; D not certain. The CDR3 has 13 residues. Germline-derived CDR1 and CDR2 are MRHNA and SNTAGT. Trimming removed 0 bases from V and 10 bases from J, with 11 bases in between. The chain's CDR3 is CASSDSATRAQYF. The CDR3 nucleotides are TGTGCCAGCAGTGACTCGGCGACGAGAGCGCAGTATTTT.

The sample holds a few counts of this clonotype. The chain combines TRBV7-2 with TRBJ2-1; 8 bases match TRBD2. Germline V CDR1 and CDR2: SGHTA, FQGNSA. The CDR3 loop spans 14 amino acids. J gave up 7 bases and V 5 bases, and 7 bases lay outside the gene matches. CDR3 DNA: TGTGCCAGCAGCCTTACTAGCGGTAGGAATGAGCAGTTCTTC. Its translation is CASSLTSGRNEQFF.

This clonotype showed up many times. This CDR3 reads CSARPSNTEAFF. The CDR3 DNA reads TGCAGTGCTAGGCCTTCGAACACTGAAGCTTTCTTT. The chain has TRBV20-1 and TRBJ1-1; D unresolved. There are 12 residues in the CDR3. Germline assignment: CDR1 DFQATT and CDR2 SNEGSKA (reference sequence). Trimming shortened V by 3 bases and J by 1 base, and 6 bases separated the two germline ends.

Ten or more counts support this clonotype. The chain recombines TRBV12-3 or TRBV12-4 with TRBJ1-5; D remains ambiguous. This CDR3 is built from 14 residues. Trimming pared 8 bases from V and 3 bases from J, leaving 14 bases between. CDR3 sequence: CASRGVIVNQPQHF. As DNA, the CDR3 is TGTGCCAGCCGCGGGGTAATCGTCAATCAGCCCCAGCATTTT.